The 20 T cell receptor beta chains given below trace back to one sample, sequenced in a study of Graves' ophthalmopathy and Graves' hyperthyroidism. The TCR beta CDR3 regions underwent amplification from RNA transcripts. Second-round multiplex PCR came after a first-round RT-PCR that employed HTBI primers. TCRdb itself ran the multiplex PCR reads through MiXCR, one entry per CDR3 protein. The sample holds about 600,000 distinct CDR3 sequences; under 45% are singletons and the top ten take about 4.2%. The sample was peripheral blood or thyroid tissue (not recorded which). The receptors come from an adult man with Graves' hyperthyroidism.

This clonotype was seen more than once but under ten times. This may stem from a read error, because a much larger clone lies one nucleotide away. This chain uses TRBV7-9 with TRBJ1-2; 8 bases are a match to TRBD1. The CDR3 extends over 15 amino acids. The germline V gene encodes CDR1 SEHNR and CDR2 FQNEAQ (reference sequence). V lost 1 base and J lost 2; bases outside the gene matches: 3. The CDR3 bases are TGTGCCAGCAGCTTAGGTCCAGGGGGCAACTATGGCTACACCTTC. It specifies CASSLGPGGNYGYTF.

This clonotype was seen more than once but under ten times. This chain joins TRBV7-8 and TRBJ2-7, with D perhaps matching TRBD2 (6 bases). Trimming took 5 bases from V and 0 from J, leaving 17 bases between them. This CDR3 has 16 amino acids. CDR1 and CDR2 (germline): SGHVS, FQNEAQ. The CDR3 DNA reads as TGTGCCAGCAGCCAAGAGTGGGGGGAACCCTCCTACGAGCAGTACTTC. Translating gives CASSQEWGEPSYEQYF.

This clonotype has a handful of counts. This sequence joins TRBV3-1 and TRBJ1-6; no clear D gene. CDR3 size: 16 residues. Germline V lookup: CDR1 LGHDT, CDR2 YNNKEL (reference sequence). Deletions cut 1 base from V and 4 bases from J, with 11 bases between. Written as DNA, the CDR3 is TGTGCCAGCAGCCAAGGTTGGGTTGTGTATAATTCACCCCTCCACTTT. Amino acids: CASSQGWVVYNSPLHF. The full variable domain, with the rest looked up from reference TRBV3-1 and TRBJ1-6, is DTAVSQTPKYLVTQMGNDKSIKCEQNLGHDTMYWYKQDSKKFLKIMFSYNNKELIINETVPNRFSPKSPDKAHLNLHINSLELGDSAVYFCASSQGWVVYNSPLHFGNGTRLTVT.

This clonotype was detected only a few times. The chain uses TRBV6-4 and TRBJ2-2, with D uncertain. Deletions cut 6 bases from V and 6 bases from J, with 11 bases between. Germline CDR1 is MRHNA and CDR2 is SNTAGT. The CDR3 loop spans 13 amino acids. CDR3 DNA: TGTGCCAGCAGCGCCATAACGTCCGGGGAGCTGTTTTTT. Translation: CASSAITSGELFF.

The V gene is TRBV7-6, the J gene TRBJ2-2; TRBD1 matches at 7 bases. V shed 6 bases, J shed 7 bases, and the junction held 8 bases outside the gene matches. Germline V gives CDR1 SGHVS, CDR2 FNYEAQ. This CDR3 has 14 amino acids. DNA for the CDR3: TGTGCCAGCAGGTCGGAGACAGGGTTCGGGGAGCTGTTTTTT. Its translation is CASRSETGFGELFF.

V usage is TRBV18 and J usage is TRBJ1-2, with a tentative D call TRBD1 (5 bases). CDR3 length: 15 amino acids. Germline CDR1 KGHSH, CDR2 LQKENI. V shed 6 bases and J shed 8 bases, with 22 bases lying between them. The CDR3 loop is CASSEQGIQGRGYTF. The CDR3 DNA reads TGTGCCAGCTCGGAACAAGGCATCCAGGGACGAGGCTACACCTTC.

The chain has TRBV5-6 and TRBJ2-5; unclear D gene. V dropped 5 bases and J dropped 6 bases, with 17 bases sitting between them. This CDR3 contains 14 residues. Germline lookup yields CDR1 SGHDT and CDR2 YYEEEE. The CDR3 nucleotides read TGTGCCAGCAGTTTATCTAGGGCCCGGAAGACCCAGTACTTC. Translation gives CASSLSRARKTQYF.

This clonotype was counted only a few times. One end of the junction does not line up with germline, which may come from a read error. The chain joins TRBV4-1 to TRBJ1-3; no clear D. CDR1 MGHRA and CDR2 YSYEKL come from the germline V gene. The CDR3 covers 15 residues. DNA of the CDR3: TGCGCCAGCAGCCAAGCTAGCGAAACTGGGAACACCATATATTTT. This encodes CASSQASETGNTIYF.

This clonotype was counted once. An end of the junction does not agree with germline; a read error may underlie this. This chain links TRBV7-8 with TRBJ2-3; 12 bases are shared with TRBD2. The CDR3 runs 20 residues. Germline lookup yields CDR1 SGHVS and CDR2 FQNEAQ. The CDR3 nucleotides are TGTGCCAGCAGTCGCACCTCCGGGACTAGCGGGTCGTTTGGCACAGGTACGCAGTATTTT. Translation gives CASSRTSGTSGSFGTGTQYF.

This clonotype appeared many times. CDR3 DNA: TGTGCCAGCAGCTTAGAATCCGGGGGCCTGTTCACTGAAGCTTTCTTT. Protein product: CASSLESGGLFTEAFF. V is TRBV11-3 and J is TRBJ1-1; maybe TRBD1 (6 bases). There are 16 residues in the CDR3. V was pared by 0 bases and J by 4 bases, with 15 bases between. The germline CDR1 and CDR2 sequences are SGHNT and YENEEA.

This clonotype was counted at least ten times. The CDR3 protein is CASSPQLYSNQPQHF. CDR3 nucleotides: TGTGCCAGCAGTCCCCAATTATATAGCAATCAGCCCCAGCATTTT. The chain combines TRBV2 with TRBJ1-5, with D unresolved. The V end lost 5 bases, the J end lost 0 bases, and 11 bases lay between the germline ends. Germline loops: CDR1 SNHLY, CDR2 FYNNEI. The CDR3 extends over 15 amino acids.

This clonotype was seen repeatedly, ten times or more. The chain links TRBV19 to TRBJ2-5, with 9 positions matching TRBD1. The CDR3 is 15 residues long. Germline V gene lookup returns CDR1 LNHDA and CDR2 SQIVND (reference sequence). Trimming cost V 5 bases and J 4 bases; bases outside gene matches: 8. CDR3 bases: TGTGCCAGTAGTGACAGGGGGTGGTACGTAGAGACCCAGTACTTC. Translating it yields CASSDRGWYVETQYF.

Worth noting for this clonotype: A much bigger clone sits one base away, suggesting this may be a read error. This chain uses TRBV12-3 or TRBV12-4 with TRBJ2-7; no clear D. The CDR3 is 14 amino acids. The CDR3 spells CAISEVRIIDEQYF. The DNA for the CDR3 is TGTGCCATCAGTGAAGTGAGGATCATCGACGAGCAGTACTTC.

In the case of this clonotype: This likely comes from a read error, as the CDR3 has no conserved phenylalanine or tryptophan at its end. The chain is built from TRBV20-1 and TRBJ2-7; 12 nucleotides match TRBD2. The CDR3 length is 14 residues. V lost 5 bases, J lost 3 bases, and 5 bases stayed unmatched. Germline CDR1 reads DFQATT; CDR2 reads SNEGSKA (reference sequence). This chain's CDR3 is CSARRTSGIYEQYL. The CDR3 DNA follows: TGCAGTGCTCGGAGGACTAGCGGGATCTACGAGCAGTACCTC.

Concerning this clonotype: A much larger clone differs from this one at a single base, so this may be a read error. The chain joins TRBV7-2 to TRBJ2-2; TRBD2 is a possible D gene (7 bases). The ends were cut back, 4 bases at V and 7 bases at J, with 22 bases in the middle. The CDR3 has 17 amino acids. CDR1 and CDR2 (germline): SGHTA, FQGNSA. The CDR3 DNA is TGTGCCAGCAGCTCGGGACGGGGGGCGCGATCCTACGGGGAGCTGTTTTTT. Amino acids: CASSSGRGARSYGELFF.

This clonotype was counted between two and nine times. The rearrangement joins TRBV3-1 to TRBJ1-1; 9 positions agree with TRBD1. The V and J ends lost 7 bases and 4 bases, in that order; junction bases with no gene match: 7. This CDR3 contains 14 residues. Germline assignment: CDR1 LGHDT and CDR2 YNNKEL (reference sequence). The CDR3 DNA sequence: TGTGCCAGCACCACAGGGGGCCCGTCCACTGAAGCTTTCTTT. This translates into CASTTGGPSTEAFF.

This clonotype was recorded at least ten times. The V call is TRBV7-6, the J call TRBJ2-7, with 9 bases matching TRBD1. Germline CDR1 reads SGHVS; CDR2 reads FNYEAQ. V trimming: 3 bases; J trimming: 0 bases; junction bases outside the gene matches: 3. The CDR3 length is 15 residues. The DNA of the CDR3 is TGTGCCAGCAGCTTTTCGGGACAGGGCTCCTACGAGCAGTACTTC. Translating gives CASSFSGQGSYEQYF.

Many counts were recorded for this clonotype. The V call is TRBV7-9, the J call TRBJ1-3; tentatively, D is TRBD1 (5 bases). V lost 8 bases and J lost 4, with 9 bases in between. In germline, CDR1 is SEHNR, CDR2 FQNEAQ (reference sequence). This CDR3 is built from 12 residues. The CDR3 sequence is CASHWGGNTIYF. The DNA for the CDR3 is TGTGCCAGCCATTGGGGCGGAAACACCATATATTTT.

J is TRBJ1-2 and V is TRBV20-1, with D perhaps TRBD1 (6 bases). Per the germline V gene, CDR1 is DFQATT and CDR2 is SNEGSKA (reference sequence). Trimming removed 3 bases at V and 4 bases at J, with 15 bases between. The CDR3 runs 14 residues. Here the CDR3 reads CSASGGAGTYGYTF. As DNA, the CDR3 is TGCAGTGCTAGTGGGGGCGCCGGGACCTATGGCTACACCTTC.

V gene TRBV5-4 combines with J gene TRBJ2-5; TRBD2 might be the D (6 bases). The CDR3 loop spans 15 amino acids. V was shortened by 0 bases and J by 2 bases, with 11 bases between the two germline ends. Per germline, CDR1 SGHNT and CDR2 YYREEE (reference sequence). The CDR3: CASSLVGGLQETQYF. The CDR3 bases are TGTGCCAGCAGCTTGGTCGGCGGACTACAAGAGACCCAGTACTTC.